One sample yielded the 28 T cell receptor beta chains listed below, sequenced in a study of blood T cell repertoires in COVID-19. The protocol was immunoSEQ multiplex PCR, while the TCRdb copy is restricted to in-frame clones and leaves out a portion. The table includes approximately 170,000 clones, around 85% detected once. Sequenced sample: peripheral blood. The receptors come from a man younger than 45 with acute or convalescent COVID-19.

This chain uses TRBV3-1 (or the pseudogene TRBV3-2) with TRBJ2-1, with D unresolved. Germline lookup yields CDR1 LGHDT and CDR2 YNNKEL (reference sequence). Trimming left V 8 bases short and J 8 bases short, with 16 bases between. This CDR3 region has 13 residues. The CDR3 bases are TGTGCCAGCCGGCTAGATGTGACCGATGAGCAGTTCTTC. It codes for CASRLDVTDEQFF.

The chain recombines TRBV28 with TRBJ2-7; D gene uncertain. The CDR3 runs 14 residues. Trimming cost V 7 bases and J 2 bases, with 15 bases left between them. In germline, CDR1 is MDHEN, CDR2 SYDVKM. Written as DNA, the CDR3 is TGTGCCAGCACCCTATCTGCGCGCCCCTACGAGCAGTACTTC. Its protein product is CASTLSARPYEQYF.

The chain is built from TRBV28 and TRBJ2-3; 7 bases are shared with TRBD2. The J segment lost 7 bases and the V segment lost 5 bases, leaving 15 bases of the junction unmatched. Germline V lookup: CDR1 MDHEN, CDR2 SYDVKM. The CDR3 loop spans 16 amino acids. Here the CDR3 reads CASSIRTLGGVNTQYF. CDR3 bases: TGTGCCAGCAGTATCAGGACCCTTGGGGGGGTAAATACGCAGTATTTT.

The J gene is TRBJ1-2, the V gene TRBV18; the match to TRBD1 covers 7 bases. Germline lookup yields CDR1 KGHSH and CDR2 LQKENI. With 5 bases clipped from V and 4 bases from J, the junction kept 4 bases outside the gene matches. The CDR3 covers 13 residues. The CDR3 sequence is CASSGQDGYGYTF. CDR3 DNA: TGTGCCAGCTCAGGACAGGACGGCTATGGCTACACCTTC.

The gene calls are TRBV9 and TRBJ2-3, with 9 bases aligning to TRBD2. Losses at the gene ends were 7 bases for V and 4 bases for J; bases not matched to a gene: 13. This CDR3 is built from 16 residues. Germline V gene lookup returns CDR1 SGDLS and CDR2 YYNGEE. The CDR3 loop is CASQRGGGRAADTQYF. CDR3 nucleotide sequence: TGTGCCAGCCAGCGGGGTGGCGGGAGGGCGGCAGATACGCAGTATTTT.

This chain uses TRBV7-3 with TRBJ1-5, with D maybe TRBD1 (5 bases). Germline CDR1 is SGHTA and CDR2 is FQGTGA. V was cut by 1 base and J by 5 bases, with 9 bases left in between. The CDR3 runs 14 residues. The CDR3 loop is CASSLSRAHQPQHF. For the CDR3, the DNA is TGTGCCAGCAGCTTAAGCAGGGCTCATCAGCCCCAGCATTTT.

Here the CDR3 DNA reads TGTGCCAGCAGCCTGACAGGTCCCCGAAGCTCCTACAATGAGCAGTTCTTC. Translation gives CASSLTGPRSSYNEQFF. The J gene is TRBJ2-1, the V gene TRBV5-6; the D gene is possibly TRBD1 (6 bases). The CDR3 sequence is 17 residues long. Per germline, CDR1 SGHDT and CDR2 YYEEEE. Between the trimmed V and J ends, which lost 4 bases and 0 bases, there was a span of 17 bases.

J is TRBJ2-7 and V is TRBV5-1; 8 bases are a match to TRBD2. The CDR3 length is 14 residues. V lost 7 bases to trimming and J lost 6 bases; unmatched junction nucleotides: 12. Looked up from germline, CDR1 is SGHRS and CDR2 is YFSETQ. The CDR3 coding sequence is TGCGCCAGCGGCACGGGGGGGCCCGCCGGCGAGCAGTACTTC. Translation: CASGTGGPAGEQYF.

CDR3 DNA: TGTGCCACATCGGGACACCCCACAGATACGCAGTATTTT. It is translated as CATSGHPTDTQYF. This chain joins TRBV28 and TRBJ2-3; D might be TRBD1 (6 bases). The CDR3 spans 13 residues. V was cut by 10 bases and J by 2 bases, with 13 bases left in between. Per germline, CDR1 MDHEN and CDR2 SYDVKM.

This clone came up once. The genes are TRBV5-6 and TRBJ1-5, with no clear D. This CDR3 is 13 amino acids long. The V end lost 7 bases, the J end lost 7 bases, and 15 bases lay between the germline ends. The germline V gene has CDR1 SGHDT and CDR2 YYEEEE. The CDR3 is CASSDGGRQPQHF. Here the CDR3 DNA reads TGTGCCAGCTCGGACGGAGGTAGACAGCCCCAGCATTTT.

The chain joins TRBV27 to TRBJ2-7, with 10 bases that match TRBD2. The CDR3 loop spans 15 amino acids. From germline, CDR1 is MNHEY and CDR2 SMNVEV (reference sequence). Unmatched junction bases numbered 5, after V lost 5 bases and J lost 1 base. The CDR3 DNA is TGTGCCAGCAGTATCCTAGCGGGGGAGTCCTACGAGCAGTACTTC. Amino acid sequence: CASSILAGESYEQYF.

This clone occurred once. The chain uses TRBV2 and TRBJ1-1; D uncertain. Deletions cut 6 bases from V and 5 bases from J, with 7 bases between. This CDR3 is built from 11 residues. Germline loops: CDR1 SNHLY, CDR2 FYNNEI. The CDR3 is CASRRSTEAFF. The CDR3 DNA sequence: TGTGCCAGCAGAAGGAGTACTGAAGCTTTCTTT.

The J gene is TRBJ2-2, the V gene TRBV9; 15 nucleotides match TRBD2. Germline-derived CDR1 and CDR2 are SGDLS and YYNGEE. V gave up 3 bases and J gave up 3 bases; unmatched junction bases: 3. This CDR3 region has 17 residues. CDR3 sequence reads: CASSEGLAGGYTGELFF. In DNA, the CDR3 is TGTGCCAGCAGCGAGGGACTAGCGGGAGGATACACCGGGGAGCTGTTTTTT. The variable domain in full, completed from reference TRBV9 and TRBJ2-2, reads DSGVTQTPKHLITATGQRVTLRCSPRSGDLSVYWYQQSLDQGLQFLIQYYNGEERAKGNILERFSAQQFPDLHSELNLSSLELGDSALYFCASSEGLAGGYTGELFFGEGSRLTVL.

The chain links TRBV10-2 to TRBJ1-6; D is uncertain. V lost 7 bases and J lost 8, with 18 bases in between. Germline CDR1 and CDR2: WSHSY and SAAADI. The length of the CDR3 is 15 residues. The CDR3 bases are TGCGCCAGCAAATTGGGTCGAGGGTTCGATTCACCCCTCCACTTT. It yields the protein CASKLGRGFDSPLHF.

This rearrangement joins TRBV5-4 to TRBJ1-1; D unclear. Germline CDR1 is SGHNT and CDR2 is YYREEE (reference sequence). The CDR3 is 15 residues long. Trimming took off 3 bases at V and 1 base at J, with 13 bases between the two ends. CDR3 bases: TGTGCCAGCAGCTCGGGAACTCATTCGAACACTGAAGCTTTCTTT. This gives the protein CASSSGTHSNTEAFF. The variable domain in full, with the rest retrieved from reference TRBV5-4 and TRBJ1-1, is ETGVTQSPTHLIKTRGQQVTLRCSSQSGHNTVSWYQQALGQGPQFIFQYYREEENGRGNFPPRFSGLQFPNYSSELNVNALELDDSALYLCASSSGTHSNTEAFFGQGTRLTVV.

The chain carries TRBV24-1 and TRBJ1-1, with a possible D match to TRBD1 (5 bases). In germline, CDR1 is KGHDR, CDR2 SFDVKD. V lost 4 bases and J 10 bases, leaving 18 bases between the germline ends. CDR3 size: 14 residues. As DNA, the CDR3 is TGTGCCACCAGTGACCCGAATGAACAGGACCGAGCTTTCTTT. This encodes CATSDPNEQDRAFF.

The gene calls are TRBV6-6 and TRBJ2-3; no clear D. Trimming shortened V by 7 bases and J by 2 bases, and 13 bases separated the two germline ends. Germline assignment: CDR1 MNHNY and CDR2 SVGAGI (reference sequence). This CDR3 region has 14 residues. CDR3 nucleotide sequence: TGTGCCAGCAATCGTCCCGGAGACACAGATACGCAGTATTTT. This translates into CASNRPGDTDTQYF.

This clone was detected once. J is TRBJ2-7 and V is TRBV28; D ambiguous. In germline, CDR1 is MDHEN, CDR2 SYDVKM. The CDR3 is 13 amino acids. V lost 11 bases and J lost 0, with 14 bases in between. This chain's CDR3 is CAVSQRLSYEQYF. CDR3 in DNA: TGTGCCGTCTCCCAGAGACTCTCCTACGAGCAGTACTTC.

This clone showed up just once. The V gene is TRBV3-1 (or the pseudogene TRBV3-2), the J gene TRBJ2-1; 11 positions agree with TRBD2. The CDR3 runs to 16 residues. Trimming at V came to 4 bases and at J to 9 bases, leaving 11 bases not matched to a gene. Germline CDR1 is LGHDT and CDR2 is YNNKEL (reference sequence). In DNA, the CDR3 is TGTGCCAGCAGCCCAGATCTTAGCGGGGGGGCGGGTGAGCAGTTCTTC. It yields the protein CASSPDLSGGAGEQFF.

The rearrangement links TRBV4-1 to TRBJ1-5; D remains unclear. The CDR3 covers 19 residues. CDR1 and CDR2 (germline): MGHRA, YSYEKL. V shed 3 bases and J shed 2 bases, with 23 bases lying between them. The CDR3 region has the DNA TGCGCCAGCAGCCACCATCCGATGACTGGAGTCTTGGGCAATCAGCCCCAGCATTTT. It encodes CASSHHPMTGVLGNQPQHF.

The CDR3 spells CASRQGGEKLFF. In DNA, the CDR3 is TGTGCCAGCAGACAGGGGGGGGAAAAACTGTTTTTT. The chain joins TRBV12-3 or TRBV12-4 to TRBJ1-4; TRBD1 matches at 8 bases. This CDR3 has 12 amino acids. Trimming took 6 bases from V and 8 from J; bases not matched to a gene: 2.

This clone was counted a few times. The chain carries TRBV11-2 and TRBJ2-3; no clear D gene. CDR3 length: 13 amino acids. Per the germline V gene, CDR1 is SGHAT and CDR2 is FQNNGV. Trimming removed 1 base at V and 2 bases at J, with 4 bases between. As DNA, the CDR3 is TGTGCCAGCAGCTTAGGACTCACAGATACGCAGTATTTT. This encodes CASSLGLTDTQYF. Based on the CDR3 plus reference TRBV11-2 and TRBJ2-3, the full variable domain is EAGVAQSPRYKIIEKRQSVAFWCNPISGHATLYWYQQILGQGPKLLIQFQNNGVVDDSQLPKDRFSAERLKGVDSTLKIQPAKLEDSAVYLCASSLGLTDTQYFGPGTRLTVL.

The chain is built from TRBV29-1 and TRBJ2-5, with D tentatively TRBD1 (6 bases). The V and J ends lost 3 bases and 5 bases respectively, with 13 bases between them. Germline V gene sequence: CDR1 SQVTM, CDR2 ANQGSEA. The CDR3 loop spans 13 amino acids. The chain's CDR3 is CSVDQGNVETQYF. In nucleotides, the CDR3 is TGCAGCGTTGACCAGGGGAATGTGGAGACCCAGTACTTC.

The rearrangement joins TRBV27 to TRBJ2-5, with 8 bases that match TRBD2. The germline V gene encodes CDR1 MNHEY and CDR2 SMNVEV (reference sequence). The V segment lost 6 bases and the J segment 3 bases; nucleotides outside the gene matches: 21. The CDR3 runs 19 residues. The DNA of the CDR3 is TGTGCCAGCAGCCCCCTAACTTACGCGTCGGGAGGGGGTAAAGAGACCCAGTACTTC. Encoded protein: CASSPLTYASGGGKETQYF.

The V gene is TRBV30, the J gene TRBJ1-3; D unclear. CDR3 length: 15 amino acids. Trimming removed 0 bases from V and 3 bases from J, with 12 bases in between. Germline V lookup: CDR1 GTSNPN, CDR2 SVGIG (reference sequence). The CDR3 here is CAWSVLGSLGNTIYF. In DNA form, the CDR3 reads TGTGCCTGGAGTGTACTAGGGTCCCTTGGAAACACCATATATTTT.

V and J are TRBV19 and TRBJ2-3; 11 bases match TRBD2. The V and J ends lost 3 bases and 9 bases, in that order; junction bases with no gene match: 5. Germline CDR1 is LNHDA and CDR2 is SQIVND (reference sequence). The length of the CDR3 is 14 residues. The CDR3: CASSISSGRETQYF. The CDR3 DNA reads as TGTGCCAGTAGTATTAGTAGCGGGAGGGAAACGCAGTATTTT. Full variable domain (missing parts from reference TRBV19 and TRBJ2-3): DGGITQSPKYLFRKEGQNVTLSCEQNLNHDAMYWYRQDPGQGLRLIYYSQIVNDFQKGDIAEGYSVSREKKESFPLTVTSAQKNPTAFYLCASSISSGRETQYFGPGTRLTVL.

A few counts support this clone. The genes are TRBV6-5 and TRBJ1-2, with 10 bases matching TRBD1. CDR1 and CDR2 (germline): MNHEY, SVGAGI. The ends lost 6 bases at V and 2 bases at J; junction bases unmatched: 6. This CDR3 region has 15 residues. The chain's CDR3 is CASRTWDRGNYGYTF. The CDR3 DNA follows: TGTGCCAGCAGGACCTGGGACAGGGGAAACTATGGCTACACCTTC.

The genes are TRBV29-1 and TRBJ1-1; a weak D match, TRBD1 (5 bases). The CDR3 is 13 residues long. The germline gives CDR1 SQVTM, CDR2 ANQGSEA. V lost 8 bases and J 6 bases, leaving 19 bases between the germline ends. The CDR3 bases are TGCAGCTCAACCCGGGACTCGGGGTCTGAAGCTTTCTTT. Translated, it gives CSSTRDSGSEAFF.